This is a list of T cell receptor beta chains from one sample in a study of blood T cell repertoires in COVID-19. The repertoire was sequenced with immunoSEQ multiplex PCR; TCRdb's copy has only in-frame clones and lacks some. Of under 200,000 clones detected, over 80% appear once; the ten largest clones hold about an eighth. Input material: PBMCs or T cells enriched from blood (not recorded which). These receptor sequences come from a woman aged 55 to 70 who had recovered from COVID-19. CDR3s include the opening cysteine and the closing phenylalanine or tryptophan. Fields, in order: clone size, J gene, D gene, V gene, CDR3 protein, CDR3 DNA. D genes are given only for firm matches. The size of a clone is reported for some rows only, either as once, few or many, or as a class for expanded clones.

size: NA; J: TRBJ1-5; D: NA; V: TRBV19; CDR3: CASSRVFSNQPQHF; DNA: TGTGCCAGTAGTAGAGTTTTTAGCAATCAGCCCCAGCATTTT
size: NA; J: TRBJ2-7; D: TRBD2; V: TRBV2; CDR3: CASSQLAGTYEQYF; DNA: TGTGCCAGCAGTCAACTAGCGGGGACCTACGAGCAGTACTTC
size: NA; J: TRBJ1-1; D: NA; V: TRBV6-5; CDR3: CASSRDTQRTEAFF; DNA: TGTGCCAGCAGCCGGGACACCCAGAGGACTGAAGCTTTCTTT
size: NA; J: TRBJ2-1; D: NA; V: TRBV2; CDR3: CASSLGPADEQFF; DNA: TGTGCCAGCAGTTTGGGTCCCGCGGATGAGCAGTTCTTC
size: few; J: TRBJ1-3; D: NA; V: TRBV5-1; CDR3: CASSLGRSAGNTIYF; DNA: TGCGCCAGCAGCTTGGGGAGGAGTGCTGGAAACACCATATATTTT
size: NA; J: TRBJ1-2; D: NA; V: TRBV9; CDR3: CASSVGAVQGLDYGYTF; DNA: TGTGCCAGCAGCGTAGGGGCGGTTCAGGGGCTTGACTATGGCTACACCTTC
size: once; J: TRBJ2-5; D: TRBD2; V: TRBV14; CDR3: CASRSSGGQETQYF; DNA: TGTGCCAGCAGATCTAGCGGTGGCCAAGAGACCCAGTACTTC
size: NA; J: TRBJ2-7; D: TRBD1; V: TRBV27; CDR3: CASSHTLTGSYEQYF; DNA: TGTGCCAGCAGTCATACCCTGACAGGGTCCTACGAGCAGTACTTC
size: few; J: TRBJ2-2; D: NA; V: TRBV6-5; CDR3: CASRFQEIGELFF; DNA: TGTGCCAGCAGGTTCCAAGAGATCGGGGAGCTGTTTTTT
size: once; J: TRBJ1-2; D: TRBD1; V: TRBV5-1; CDR3: CASSPPTGGAGGYTF; DNA: TGCGCCAGCAGCCCCCCAACAGGGGGTGCAGGGGGCTACACCTTC
size: NA; J: TRBJ2-1; D: TRBD2; V: TRBV2; CDR3: CASSGLAGVGGREQFF; DNA: TGTGCCAGCAGTGGACTAGCGGGAGTTGGGGGCCGTGAGCAGTTCTTC
size: NA; J: TRBJ2-7; D: TRBD1; V: TRBV11-2; CDR3: CASSSTWTGDEQYF; DNA: TGTGCCAGCAGCTCAACCTGGACAGGGGACGAGCAGTACTTC
size: NA; J: TRBJ2-5; D: NA; V: TRBV5-1; CDR3: CASSLGRGGRETQYF; DNA: TGCGCCAGCAGTCTGGGCAGGGGTGGGCGAGAGACCCAGTACTTC
size: NA; J: TRBJ2-1; D: NA; V: TRBV25-1; CDR3: CASSVFEEQFF; DNA: TGTGCCAGCAGTGTTTTTGAGGAGCAGTTCTTC
size: once; J: TRBJ2-5; D: TRBD1; V: TRBV23-1; CDR3: CASSHWTGNKETQYF; DNA: TGCGCCAGCAGTCATTGGACAGGGAATAAAGAGACCCAGTACTTC
size: NA; J: TRBJ2-7; D: TRBD1; V: TRBV23-1; CDR3: CASSTGTASYEQYF; DNA: TGCGCCAGCAGTACCGGGACAGCTTCCTACGAGCAGTACTTC
size: NA; J: TRBJ1-2; D: NA; V: TRBV2; CDR3: CGSTRDTRGYTF; DNA: TGTGGTTCGACCCGGGACACGCGAGGCTACACCTTC
size: NA; J: TRBJ1-2; D: TRBD1; V: TRBV2; CDR3: CASSLYGTGVLGYTF; DNA: TGTGCCAGCAGTCTATACGGGACAGGGGTTCTTGGCTACACCTTC
size: NA; J: TRBJ1-6; D: NA; V: TRBV18; CDR3: CASSPSTRSNSPLHF; DNA: TGTGCCAGCTCACCCTCCACGAGGAGTAATTCACCCCTCCACTTT
size: once; J: TRBJ1-6; D: NA; V: TRBV2; CDR3: CASSEEGSSPLHF; DNA: TGTGCCAGCAGTGAGGAGGGAAGTTCACCCCTCCACTTT
size: NA; J: TRBJ1-1; D: NA; V: TRBV19; CDR3: CASSMLGAFMNTEAFF; DNA: TGTGCCAGTAGTATGCTAGGGGCCTTTATGAACACTGAAGCTTTCTTT
size: few; J: TRBJ1-3; D: NA; V: TRBV3-1/TRBV3-2; CDR3: CASSRREAGNTIYF; DNA: TGTGCCAGCAGCCGGAGGGAAGCTGGAAACACCATATATTTT
size: NA; J: TRBJ1-3; D: NA; V: TRBV30; CDR3: CAWDSSGNTIYF; DNA: TGTGCCTGGGACAGTTCTGGAAACACCATATATTTT
size: NA; J: TRBJ2-7; D: NA; V: TRBV6-5; CDR3: CASITIGGSYEQYF; DNA: TGTGCCAGCATTACAATCGGGGGTTCCTACGAGCAGTACTTC
size: NA; J: TRBJ1-4; D: NA; V: TRBV21-1; CDR3: CASSKGVGGVSEKLFF; DNA: TGTGCCAGCAGCAAAGGGGTAGGGGGTGTAAGTGAAAAACTGTTTTTT
size: NA; J: TRBJ1-2; D: TRBD1; V: TRBV6-5; CDR3: CASRRGGGNYGYTF; DNA: TGTGCCAGCAGACGAGGAGGGGGCAACTATGGCTACACCTTC
size: NA; J: TRBJ2-3; D: NA; V: TRBV9; CDR3: CASSVVAGWADTQYF; DNA: TGTGCCAGCAGCGTAGTGGCAGGGTGGGCAGATACGCAGTATTTT
size: NA; J: TRBJ2-2; D: TRBD1; V: TRBV2; CDR3: CASRGQGTVGELFF; DNA: TGTGCCAGCCGGGGACAGGGAACGGTCGGGGAGCTGTTTTTT
size: NA; J: TRBJ2-7; D: NA; V: TRBV21-1; CDR3: CASSSQGAVSYEQYF; DNA: TGTGCCAGCAGCAGCCAAGGAGCAGTATCCTACGAGCAGTACTTC
size: NA; J: TRBJ2-3; D: TRBD2; V: TRBV5-1; CDR3: CASSLWGGRTDTQYF; DNA: TGCGCCAGCAGCTTGTGGGGGGGTCGCACAGATACGCAGTATTTT
size: NA; J: TRBJ2-7; D: NA; V: TRBV7-5; CDR3: CVRSLVGGEVPYEQYF; DNA: TGTGTCAGAAGCTTAGTAGGGGGCGAGGTCCCCTACGAGCAGTACTTC
size: NA; J: TRBJ2-7; D: TRBD2; V: TRBV2; CDR3: CASRITSGSSYEQYF; DNA: TGTGCCAGCAGGATTACTAGCGGGAGTTCCTACGAGCAGTACTTC
size: NA; J: TRBJ1-2; D: TRBD1; V: TRBV18; CDR3: CASSPPVASQGVAYGYTF; DNA: TGTGCCAGCTCACCTCCGGTAGCGAGCCAGGGGGTGGCCTATGGCTACACCTTC
size: NA; J: TRBJ2-3; D: NA; V: TRBV30; CDR3: CAWEPLQGTDTQYF; DNA: TGTGCCTGGGAGCCCTTACAGGGAACAGATACGCAGTATTTT
size: NA; J: TRBJ1-3; D: TRBD1; V: TRBV28; CDR3: CASSLETGAGNTIYF; DNA: TGTGCCAGCAGTTTAGAGACAGGGGCTGGAAACACCATATATTTT
size: NA; J: TRBJ2-1; D: TRBD2; V: TRBV5-6; CDR3: CASSLERGVEQFF; DNA: TGTGCCAGCAGCTTGGAACGGGGGGTCGAGCAGTTCTTC
size: few; J: TRBJ2-1; D: NA; V: TRBV18; CDR3: CASALASNEQFF; DNA: TGTGCCAGCGCTCTAGCGAGCAATGAGCAGTTCTTC
size: NA; J: TRBJ2-1; D: TRBD2; V: TRBV12-3/TRBV12-4; CDR3: CASSYSGRAEFF; DNA: TGTGCCAGCAGTTATAGCGGGAGGGCCGAATTCTTC
size: NA; J: TRBJ2-5; D: TRBD1; V: TRBV4-2; CDR3: CASSQVGTVETQYF; DNA: TGTGCCAGCAGCCAAGTCGGGACAGTAGAGACCCAGTACTTC
size: few; J: TRBJ1-2; D: NA; V: TRBV5-1; CDR3: CASSLWLGASGGYTF; DNA: TGCGCCAGCAGCTTGTGGCTGGGGGCGTCGGGTGGCTACACCTTC
size: NA; J: TRBJ1-6; D: TRBD1; V: TRBV4-2; CDR3: CASSQVGDRNNSPLHF; DNA: TGTGCCAGCAGCCAAGTAGGGGACAGGAATAATTCACCCCTCCACTTT
size: NA; J: TRBJ2-3; D: NA; V: TRBV28; CDR3: CASSSYLQGVSRDTQYF; DNA: TGTGCCAGCAGTTCGTACCTACAGGGTGTAAGTAGGGATACGCAGTATTTT
size: NA; J: TRBJ1-1; D: NA; V: TRBV11-2; CDR3: CASSSQGGTEAFF; DNA: TGTGCCAGCAGCTCCCAAGGGGGCACTGAAGCTTTCTTT
size: NA; J: TRBJ1-5; D: NA; V: TRBV6-5; CDR3: CASEGQRNQPQHF; DNA: TGTGCCAGCGAGGGACAACGCAATCAGCCCCAGCATTTT
size: NA; J: TRBJ1-6; D: NA; V: TRBV13; CDR3: CASSLKGANSPLHF; DNA: TGTGCCAGCAGCTTAAAAGGGGCCAATTCACCCCTCCACTTT
size: NA; J: TRBJ1-2; D: TRBD1; V: TRBV18; CDR3: CASSPVQGAGGYTF; DNA: TGTGCCAGCTCACCAGTGCAGGGGGCAGGTGGCTACACCTTC
size: few; J: TRBJ1-2; D: NA; V: TRBV19; CDR3: CASSVAETYGYTF; DNA: TGTGCCAGTAGTGTGGCAGAAACCTATGGCTACACCTTC
size: NA; J: TRBJ2-7; D: NA; V: TRBV2; CDR3: CASSERFPRDTYEQYF; DNA: TGTGCCAGCAGTGAACGGTTCCCCCGGGACACCTACGAGCAGTACTTC
size: once; J: TRBJ1-1; D: TRBD1; V: TRBV15; CDR3: CATSRDRTGNTEAFF; DNA: TGTGCCACCAGCAGAGATAGGACAGGGAACACTGAAGCTTTCTTT
size: NA; J: TRBJ1-4; D: TRBD1; V: TRBV3-1/TRBV3-2; CDR3: CASSQMGQAPEKLFF; DNA: TGTGCCAGCAGCCAAATGGGACAGGCGCCGGAAAAACTGTTTTTT
size: once; J: TRBJ2-5; D: NA; V: TRBV11-3; CDR3: CASSFGRGEEETQYF; DNA: TGTGCCAGCAGCTTTGGCAGGGGTGAGGAAGAGACCCAGTACTTC
size: once; J: TRBJ1-5; D: NA; V: TRBV4-1; CDR3: CASSQAQVNQPQHF; DNA: TGCGCCAGCAGCCAAGCACAGGTGAATCAGCCCCAGCATTTT
size: NA; J: TRBJ1-4; D: NA; V: TRBV3-1/TRBV3-2; CDR3: CASSHVQGLIEKLFF; DNA: TGTGCCAGCAGCCACGTACAGGGTTTGATTGAAAAACTGTTTTTT
size: NA; J: TRBJ2-1; D: TRBD2; V: TRBV7-9; CDR3: CASSLTSGSPGEQFF; DNA: TGTGCCAGCAGCCTTACTAGCGGGAGCCCTGGGGAGCAGTTCTTC